Below, 29 T cell receptor beta chains from the same sample are listed, as sequenced in a study of cytomegalovirus exposure and HLA in healthy donors. Vbeta (60) and Jbeta (13) primers were used in the PCR. Some clones are missing from TCRdb's copy, which holds only in-frame ones; the method was immunoSEQ multiplex PCR. This repertoire shows about 94,000 clones, 75% to 80% found once; its top ten account for 3.8%. Sequencing was performed on PBMCs. The source of these receptors is a woman between 40 and 50 years old in good health and CMV-seronegative.

CDR3 loop: CSVEDRDYEQYF. As DNA, the CDR3 is TGCAGCGTTGAGGACAGAGACTACGAGCAGTACTTC. The chain links TRBV29-1 to TRBJ2-7, with D maybe TRBD1 (6 bases). V dropped 3 bases and J dropped 3 bases, with 9 bases sitting between them. Germline loops: CDR1 SQVTM, CDR2 ANQGSEA. The CDR3 spans 12 residues.

The chain carries TRBV4-1 and TRBJ2-7; 10 bases line up with TRBD2. Trimming at V came to 4 bases and at J to 0 bases, leaving 3 bases not matched to a gene. The CDR3 sequence is 15 residues long. CDR1 MGHRA and CDR2 YSYEKL come from the germline V gene. This chain's CDR3 is CASSLSGGGSYEQYF. The CDR3 DNA is TGCGCCAGCAGCCTCAGCGGGGGGGGCTCCTACGAGCAGTACTTC.

V gene TRBV7-6 combines with J gene TRBJ2-7, with D possibly being TRBD2 (6 bases). V was pared by 5 bases and J by 6 bases, with 17 bases between. Germline lookup yields CDR1 SGHVS and CDR2 FNYEAQ. The CDR3 is made up of 14 amino acids. The CDR3 reads CASSREAGGGEQYF. As DNA, the CDR3 is TGTGCCAGCAGCAGAGAAGCGGGTGGCGGCGAGCAGTACTTC. The full variable domain, completed using reference TRBV7-6 and TRBJ2-7, is GAGVSQSPRYKVTKRGQDVALRCDPISGHVSLYWYRQALGQGPEFLTYFNYEAQQDKSGLPNDRFSAERPEGSISTLTIQRTEQRDSAMYRCASSREAGGGEQYFGPGTRLTVT.

The chain carries TRBV5-6 and TRBJ1-2; the match to TRBD1 covers 7 bases. Germline V gives CDR1 SGHDT, CDR2 YYEEEE. This CDR3 spans 14 amino acids. The junction had 4 bases not matched to a gene; V was cut back by 0 bases and J by 5 bases. CDR3 DNA: TGTGCCAGCAGCTTGGGACAGGGAAGATATGGCTACACCTTC. The encoded protein is CASSLGQGRYGYTF.

The CDR3 DNA follows: TGTGCCAGCAGCTACCTAGGTGTGACAGTCAATCAGCCCCAGCATTTT. Residues: CASSYLGVTVNQPQHF. J is TRBJ1-5 and V is TRBV5-5; a possible D gene is TRBD1 (5 bases). V was shortened by 3 bases and J by 3 bases, with 16 bases between the two germline ends. Germline CDR1 is SGHKS and CDR2 is YYEKEE (reference sequence). This CDR3 is 16 amino acids long.

This clone appeared a single time. The CDR3 DNA follows: TGTGCCTGGAGCGGACTAGCGGGTAACACCGGGGAGCTGTTTTTT. Translated: CAWSGLAGNTGELFF. The V call is TRBV30, the J call TRBJ2-2; 11 bases agree with TRBD2. Germline CDR1 is GTSNPN and CDR2 is SVGIG (reference sequence). The CDR3 runs to 15 residues. V shed 3 bases, J shed 2 bases, and the junction held 2 bases outside the gene matches.

The chain joins TRBV5-1 to TRBJ2-7, with D possibly matching TRBD2 (6 bases). CDR1 is SGHRS, CDR2 YFSETQ, per germline. V dropped 7 bases and J dropped 2 bases, with 13 bases sitting between them. This CDR3 has 13 amino acids. The CDR3 region is CASHPGGTYEQYF. Written as DNA, the CDR3 is TGCGCCAGCCATCCCGGGGGAACCTACGAGCAGTACTTC.

The rearrangement links TRBV7-6 to TRBJ1-2; a weak D match, TRBD1 (5 bases). The CDR3 length is 14 residues. Germline V gives CDR1 SGHVS, CDR2 FNYEAQ. The V end was cut by 2 bases, the J end by 8 bases, with 15 bases between. CDR3 nucleotide sequence: TGTGCCAGCAGCTTATTCGGGGGGATGTGGGGCTACACCTTC. This encodes CASSLFGGMWGYTF. The full variable domain, in which reference TRBV7-6 and TRBJ1-2 provide the parts outside the CDR3, is GAGVSQSPRYKVTKRGQDVALRCDPISGHVSLYWYRQALGQGPEFLTYFNYEAQQDKSGLPNDRFSAERPEGSISTLTIQRTEQRDSAMYRCASSLFGGMWGYTFGSGTRLTVV.

The chain combines TRBV5-1 with TRBJ1-1; 7 nucleotides line up with TRBD1. Germline CDR1 is SGHRS and CDR2 is YFSETQ. With 1 base clipped from V and 2 bases from J, the junction kept 8 bases outside the gene matches. The CDR3 spans 16 residues. The chain's CDR3 is CASSLRADRPNTEAFF. DNA of the CDR3: TGCGCCAGCAGCTTGCGGGCGGACAGGCCAAACACTGAAGCTTTCTTT.

V usage is TRBV9 and J usage is TRBJ2-7, with TRBD1 matching 9 bases. The CDR3 is 16 amino acids. Germline V gives CDR1 SGDLS, CDR2 YYNGEE. V was clipped by 4 bases and J by 3 bases; unmatched bases: 11. CDR3 DNA sequence: TGTGCCAGCAGCCCACTGGGACAGGGAGCAGTCTACGAGCAGTACTTC. Protein: CASSPLGQGAVYEQYF.

The sample holds a few counts of this clone. One junction end disagrees with the germline gene, perhaps due to a read error. The chain joins TRBV6-5 to TRBJ1-5; D possibly corresponds to TRBD1 (5 bases). Germline assignment: CDR1 MNHEY and CDR2 SVGAGI. The CDR3 covers 13 residues. The CDR3 region is CASSLGTNQPQNF. The CDR3 nucleotides read TGTGCCAGCAGTTTAGGGACTAATCAGCCCCAGAATTTT.

This chain uses TRBV6-5 with TRBJ2-3; 11 bases are a match to TRBD2. This CDR3 is 15 amino acids long. Per the germline V gene, CDR1 is MNHEY and CDR2 is SVGAGI. Trimming took 6 bases from V and 4 from J; bases not matched to a gene: 6. DNA of the CDR3: TGTGCCAGCAGCCTGGGACTAGCGGCGGCAGATACGCAGTATTTT. It specifies CASSLGLAAADTQYF.

The J gene is TRBJ1-6, the V gene TRBV6-5, with 8 bases that match TRBD1. Trimming took 6 bases from V and 8 from J; bases not matched to a gene: 6. The germline gives CDR1 MNHEY, CDR2 SVGAGI. This CDR3 spans 14 amino acids. CDR3 sequence (DNA): TGTGCCAGCAGACGGACAGGGAGGGATTCACCCCTCCACTTT. Translation: CASRRTGRDSPLHF.

The gene calls are TRBV28 and TRBJ1-6; no clear D gene. This CDR3 contains 14 residues. V shed 8 bases and J shed 3 bases, with 11 bases lying between them. In germline, CDR1 is MDHEN, CDR2 SYDVKM. The CDR3 is CASGGRDYNSPLHF. CDR3 nucleotide sequence: TGTGCCAGCGGCGGCAGAGACTATAATTCACCCCTCCACTTT.

The rearrangement joins TRBV19 to TRBJ2-2; possible D gene TRBD1, 6 bases. Germline V CDR1 and CDR2: LNHDA, SQIVND (reference sequence). Trimming cost V 3 bases and J 4 bases, with 18 bases left between them. CDR3 size: 17 residues. CDR3: CASSIEGTPRRTGELFF. For the CDR3, the DNA is TGTGCCAGTAGTATCGAAGGGACACCGCGGCGCACCGGGGAGCTGTTTTTT.

This chain uses TRBV5-6 with TRBJ2-1, with D uncertain. CDR3 length equals 16 residues. The V gene lost 0 bases and the J gene lost 2 bases, with 12 bases spanning the gap. Germline loops: CDR1 SGHDT, CDR2 YYEEEE. The CDR3 sequence: CASSLAPTPTYNEQFF. For the CDR3, the DNA is TGTGCCAGCAGCTTGGCCCCGACACCAACCTACAATGAGCAGTTCTTC.

The chain recombines TRBV6-1 with TRBJ2-7; the D gene is possibly TRBD1 (6 bases). Germline CDR1 MNHNS, CDR2 SASEGT. V lost 3 bases and J 3 bases, leaving 15 bases between the germline ends. The length of the CDR3 is 15 residues. DNA for the CDR3: TGTGCCAGCAGTGAGGGTCCGGGACAACTCTACGAGCAGTACTTC. Protein sequence: CASSEGPGQLYEQYF.

The chain recombines TRBV7-2 with TRBJ2-2; D is uncertain. V lost 1 base to trimming and J lost 6 bases, with 12 bases between them. Per the germline V gene, CDR1 is SGHTA and CDR2 is FQGNSA. This CDR3 is 15 amino acids long. CDR3 in amino acids: CASSLGQYPPGELFF. The CDR3 DNA follows: TGTGCCAGCAGCTTAGGCCAGTACCCCCCCGGGGAGCTGTTTTTT.

CDR3 region: CASGGAGEEKLFF. DNA of the CDR3: TGTGCCAGCGGGGGGGCAGGGGAAGAAAAACTGTTTTTT. The chain uses TRBV6-5 and TRBJ1-4, with D possibly being TRBD1 (6 bases). This CDR3 is 13 amino acids long. V lost 8 bases to trimming and J lost 8 bases, with 15 bases between them. Germline V CDR1 and CDR2: MNHEY, SVGAGI.

V is TRBV9 and J is TRBJ2-2; 9 nucleotides match TRBD2. CDR1 and CDR2 from the germline V gene are SGDLS and YYNGEE. This CDR3 is 16 amino acids long. After removal of 0 bases from V and 1 base from J, the junction contained 1 base not matched to a gene. The CDR3 DNA reads as TGTGCCAGCAGCGTAGGTAGCGGGGGGAACACCGGGGAGCTGTTTTTT. This translates into CASSVGSGGNTGELFF.

As for this clone: This CDR3 is missing its conserved last phenylalanine or tryptophan, likely due to a read error. Here the CDR3 reads CASSQGLAGGLGTEAFL. CDR3 DNA sequence: TGTGCCAGCAGCCAAGGGTTGGCAGGGGGCCTGGGCACTGAAGCTTTCCTT. The chain carries TRBV4-2 and TRBJ1-1; TRBD1 matches 8 bases. From germline, CDR1 is LGHNA and CDR2 YNFKEQ. CDR3 length equals 17 residues. The trim removed 1 base at V and 4 bases at J, leaving 11 bases unmatched.

The CDR3 loop is CASSKNSGTGGSEQFF. Here the CDR3 DNA reads TGCGCCAGCAGCAAAAACTCCGGGACAGGGGGCAGTGAGCAGTTCTTC. The rearrangement joins TRBV5-1 to TRBJ2-1; 12 bases line up with TRBD1. V was clipped by 4 bases and J by 9 bases; unmatched bases: 11. This CDR3 spans 16 amino acids. Germline assignment: CDR1 SGHRS and CDR2 YFSETQ.

The chain uses TRBV2 and TRBJ2-5; 10 nucleotides agree with TRBD2. V shed 3 bases and J 1 base; nucleotides not matched to a gene: 5. The CDR3 covers 16 residues. Germline V gene lookup returns CDR1 SNHLY and CDR2 FYNNEI. DNA for the CDR3: TGTGCCAGCAGTGATGGGAGACTAGCGGGCCAAGAGACCCAGTACTTC. As protein: CASSDGRLAGQETQYF.

The gene calls are TRBV6-1 and TRBJ1-2; TRBD1 aligns across 9 bases. The ends lost 4 bases at V and 4 bases at J; junction bases unmatched: 1. CDR1 and CDR2 from the germline V gene are MNHNS and SASEGT. The CDR3 is 13 residues long. The CDR3 region has the DNA TGTGCCAGCAGTGCGGGACAGGGCTATGGCTACACCTTC. As protein: CASSAGQGYGYTF.

The chain recombines TRBV2 with TRBJ2-3; possibly TRBD1 for D (6 bases). Deletions cut 10 bases from V and 4 bases from J, with 9 bases between. The CDR3 length is 11 residues. Germline V CDR1 and CDR2: SNHLY, FYNNEI. Here the CDR3 reads CAIRGADTQYF. CDR3 DNA: TGTGCCATCAGGGGCGCAGATACGCAGTATTTT.

This CDR3 reads CASSEDTYNEQFF. The CDR3 DNA reads as TGTGCCAGCAGTGAGGACACCTACAATGAGCAGTTCTTC. The rearrangement links TRBV6-4 to TRBJ2-1; D possibly corresponds to TRBD1 (5 bases). The CDR3 length is 13 residues. V was clipped by 3 bases and J by 2 bases, with 5 bases between them. Germline loops: CDR1 MRHNA, CDR2 SNTAGT.

This clone was seen just once. The rearrangement joins TRBV7-2 to TRBJ1-4; D unresolved. The CDR3 is made up of 14 amino acids. Trimming took off 2 bases at V and 10 bases at J, with 14 bases between the two ends. Germline V gene lookup returns CDR1 SGHTA and CDR2 FQGNSA. The CDR3 DNA follows: TGTGCCAGCAGCTTATTGGGGAGGGCGGGAAAACTGTTTTTT. Translated, it gives CASSLLGRAGKLFF.

V gene TRBV30 combines with J gene TRBJ2-2; D may be TRBD2 (5 bases). V shed 0 bases and J shed 6 bases, with 14 bases lying between them. Germline V gene lookup returns CDR1 GTSNPN and CDR2 SVGIG (reference sequence). CDR3 length: 15 amino acids. The CDR3 DNA sequence: TGTGCCTGGAGTGTACAATGGGGAGCCGCCGGGGAGCTGTTTTTT. Protein sequence: CAWSVQWGAAGELFF.

CDR3 sequence: CATSKAIGQGAYEQYF. The DNA of the CDR3 is TGTGCCACCAGCAAAGCTATTGGACAGGGGGCGTATGAGCAGTACTTC. This sequence joins TRBV15 and TRBJ2-7; 11 bases are shared with TRBD1. The CDR3 runs 16 residues. V shed 4 bases and J 7 bases; nucleotides not matched to a gene: 12. Germline V lookup: CDR1 LNHNV, CDR2 YYDKDF (reference sequence).